This T cell receptor beta chain was sequenced in a study of post-analysis software for immune sequencing data. Study-wide background: Courses of disease covered relapsing-remitting, secondary progressive and progressive-relapsing multiple sclerosis. Overall study results and limits: For normalized Chao1 diversity, multiple sclerosis patients scored significantly lower than controls did. Patients used about 5 TRBV segments, including TRBV5-6, TRBV5-1 and TRBV20-1, more often than controls.

A remark on this clonotype: Its antigen is not identified.

Prepared TCR beta cDNA libraries contained unique molecular identifiers. Once about 0.95 to 10 million T cells were used, hundreds of thousands of cDNA molecules resulted. TCRdb analysed the PCR reads with MiXCR anew, one entry per CDR3 protein. The sample has some 690,000 distinct CDR3 sequences, 30% seen once. Deletions cut 1 base from V and 5 bases from J, with 18 bases between. The CDR3 length is 17 residues. Per germline, CDR1 SGHVS and CDR2 FQNEAQ. Input material: blood. The TCR comes from a girl aged 5 to 17 with multiple sclerosis. The gene calls are TRBV7-8 and TRBJ1-5; D possibly corresponds to TRBD1 (6 bases). This CDR3 is CASSLGNTGTPYQPQHF. CDR3 in DNA: TGTGCCAGCAGCTTAGGGAACACCGGGACACCATATCAGCCCCAGCATTTT.